What follows are 4 T cell receptor beta chains derived from one specimen sequenced in a study of read filtering for tumor transcriptome and immune sequencing. From around 440 ng of RNA, a library with molecular barcoded alpha/delta and beta/gamma adaptors was made. TCRdb called the reads again in MiXCR, with one record for every CDR3 protein. The profile shows about 63,000 distinct CDR3 sequences, approximately 15% of them singletons. The sample comprised a population of CD138-negative cells sorted from bone marrow. These receptors were obtained from a donor aged 40 or older with multiple myeloma.

Comment on this clonotype: A far larger clone is just one base off, so this is likely a read error. CDR3 DNA sequence: TGTGCCAGCAGCTCTAGCGGGGGCTACGAGCAGTTCTTC. This encodes CASSSSGGYEQFF. The chain is built from TRBV9 and TRBJ2-1, with 10 bases matching TRBD2. The CDR3 totals 13 residues. The germline V gene encodes CDR1 SGDLS and CDR2 YYNGEE. Losses at the gene ends were 4 bases for V and 10 bases for J; bases not matched to a gene: 5.

The chain employs TRBV6-2 or TRBV6-3 and TRBJ2-3; 9 bases match TRBD2. This CDR3 is 14 amino acids long. CDR1 is MNHEY and CDR2 is SVGEGT in the germline V gene. The V gene end was trimmed by 6 bases and the J gene end by 7 bases; junction bases not matched to a gene: 8. The CDR3 coding sequence is TGTGCCAGCAGGGGAGCGGGAGGATTGTATACGCAGTATTTT. Residues: CASRGAGGLYTQYF.

This clonotype was counted between two and nine times. The chain couples TRBV10-3 to TRBJ1-1; D is uncertain. Germline assignment: CDR1 ENHRY and CDR2 SYGVKD. The CDR3 runs 14 residues. Trimming stripped 6 bases from V and 1 base from J, with 12 bases between. In DNA form, the CDR3 reads TGTGCCATCAGCCAAGCAGATAAGAACACTGAAGCTTTCTTT. As protein: CAISQADKNTEAFF.

For this clonotype: The conserved final phenylalanine or tryptophan is absent from the CDR3, which likely points to a read error. The J gene is TRBJ2-5, the V gene TRBV20-1; possibly TRBD1 for D (6 bases). This CDR3 is 13 amino acids long. The ends were cut back, 0 bases at V and 5 bases at J, with 10 bases in the middle. CDR1 is DFQATT, CDR2 SNEGSKA, per germline (reference sequence). CDR3 loop: CSAREGGNETQYL. CDR3 in DNA: TGCAGTGCTAGAGAAGGGGGAAATGAGACCCAGTACCTC.